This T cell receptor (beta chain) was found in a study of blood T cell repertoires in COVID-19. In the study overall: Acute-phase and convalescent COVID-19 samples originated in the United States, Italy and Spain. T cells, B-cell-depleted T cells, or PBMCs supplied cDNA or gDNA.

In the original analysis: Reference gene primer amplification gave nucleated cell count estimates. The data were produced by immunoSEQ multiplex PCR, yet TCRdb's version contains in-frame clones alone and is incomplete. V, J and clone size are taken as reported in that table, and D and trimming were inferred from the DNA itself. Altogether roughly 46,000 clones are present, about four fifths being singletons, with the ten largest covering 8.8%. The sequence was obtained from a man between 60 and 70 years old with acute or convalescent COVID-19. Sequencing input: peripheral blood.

CDR3 bases: TGTGCCAGCAGCCTCATGAGTTATGGCTACACCTTC. It specifies CASSLMSYGYTF. The V call is TRBV3-1 (or the pseudogene TRBV3-2), the J call TRBJ1-2; D is uncertain. The V gene's germline CDR1 is LGHDT and CDR2 YNNKEL (reference sequence). The CDR3 is 12 residues long. Trimming left V 4 bases short and J 5 bases short, with 8 bases between.